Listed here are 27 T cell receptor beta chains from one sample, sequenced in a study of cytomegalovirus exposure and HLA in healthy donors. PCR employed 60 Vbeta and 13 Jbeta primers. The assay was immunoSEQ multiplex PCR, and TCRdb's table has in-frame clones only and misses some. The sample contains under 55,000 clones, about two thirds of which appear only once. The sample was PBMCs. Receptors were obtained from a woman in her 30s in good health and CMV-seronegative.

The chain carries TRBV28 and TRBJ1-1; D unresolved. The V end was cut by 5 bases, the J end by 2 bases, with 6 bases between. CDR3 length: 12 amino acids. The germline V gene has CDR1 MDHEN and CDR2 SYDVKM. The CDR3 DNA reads TGTGCCAGCAGTCTCCCTAACACTGAAGCTTTCTTT. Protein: CASSLPNTEAFF.

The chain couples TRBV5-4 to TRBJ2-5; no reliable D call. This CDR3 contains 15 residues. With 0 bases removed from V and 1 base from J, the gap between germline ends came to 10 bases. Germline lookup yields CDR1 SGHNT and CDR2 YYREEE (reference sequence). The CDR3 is CASSLALGFQETQYF. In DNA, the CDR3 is TGTGCCAGCAGCTTGGCCCTCGGGTTCCAAGAGACCCAGTACTTC.

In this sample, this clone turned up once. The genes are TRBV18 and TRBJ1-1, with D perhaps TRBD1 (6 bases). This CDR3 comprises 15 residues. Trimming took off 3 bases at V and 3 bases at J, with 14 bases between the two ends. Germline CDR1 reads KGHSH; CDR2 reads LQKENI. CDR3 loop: CASSPLHNRDTEAFF. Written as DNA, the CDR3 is TGTGCCAGCTCACCTCTGCACAACAGGGACACTGAAGCTTTCTTT.

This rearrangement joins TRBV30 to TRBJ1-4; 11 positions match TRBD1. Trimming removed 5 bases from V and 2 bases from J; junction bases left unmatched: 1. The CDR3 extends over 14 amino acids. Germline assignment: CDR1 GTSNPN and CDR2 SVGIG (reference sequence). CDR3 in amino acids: CAWGQGATNEKLFF. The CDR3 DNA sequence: TGTGCCTGGGGACAGGGGGCGACTAATGAAAAACTGTTTTTT.

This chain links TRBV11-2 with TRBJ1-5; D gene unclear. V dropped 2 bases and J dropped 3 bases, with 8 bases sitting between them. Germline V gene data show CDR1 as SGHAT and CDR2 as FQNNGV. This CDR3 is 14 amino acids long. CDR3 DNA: TGTGCCAGCAGCTTATTGCGCCTCAATCAGCCCCAGCATTTT. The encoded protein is CASSLLRLNQPQHF.

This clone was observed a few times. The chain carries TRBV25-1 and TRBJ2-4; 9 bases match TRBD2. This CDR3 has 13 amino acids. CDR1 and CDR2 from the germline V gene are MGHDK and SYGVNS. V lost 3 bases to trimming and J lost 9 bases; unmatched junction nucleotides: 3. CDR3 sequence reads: CASSDAGGIIQYF. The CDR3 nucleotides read TGTGCCAGCAGTGATGCGGGGGGGATCATTCAGTACTTC. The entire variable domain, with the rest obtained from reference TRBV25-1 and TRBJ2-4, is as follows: EADIYQTPRYLVIGTGKKITLECSQTMGHDKMYWYQQDPGMELHLIHYSYGVNSTEKGDLSSESTVSRIRTEHFPLTLESARPSHTSQYLCASSDAGGIIQYFGAGTRLSVL.

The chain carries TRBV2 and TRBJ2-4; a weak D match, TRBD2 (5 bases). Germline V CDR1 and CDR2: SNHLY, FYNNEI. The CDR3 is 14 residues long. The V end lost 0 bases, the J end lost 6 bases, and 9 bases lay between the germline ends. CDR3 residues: CASSEARVGNIQYF. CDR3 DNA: TGTGCCAGCAGTGAAGCGAGGGTGGGAAACATTCAGTACTTC. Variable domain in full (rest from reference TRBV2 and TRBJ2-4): EPEVTQTPSHQVTQMGQEVILRCVPISNHLYFYWYRQILGQKVEFLVSFYNNEISEKSEIFDDQFSVERPDGSNFTLKIRSTKLEDSAMYFCASSEARVGNIQYFGAGTRLSVL.

The chain's CDR3 is CASSLDGSREETQYF. CDR3 sequence (DNA): TGCGCCAGCAGCTTGGATGGATCTAGGGAGGAGACCCAGTACTTC. This sequence joins TRBV5-1 and TRBJ2-5, with D perhaps matching TRBD2 (5 bases). This CDR3 is built from 15 residues. Trimming stripped 0 bases from V and 5 bases from J, with 14 bases between. The germline V gene has CDR1 SGHRS and CDR2 YFSETQ.

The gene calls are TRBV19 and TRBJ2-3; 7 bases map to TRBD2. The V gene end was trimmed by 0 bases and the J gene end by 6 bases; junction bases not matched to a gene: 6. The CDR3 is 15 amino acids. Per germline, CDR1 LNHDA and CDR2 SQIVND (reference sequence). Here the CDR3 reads CASSIDRASGDTQYF. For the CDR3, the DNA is TGTGCCAGTAGTATAGATCGGGCTAGCGGCGATACGCAGTATTTT.

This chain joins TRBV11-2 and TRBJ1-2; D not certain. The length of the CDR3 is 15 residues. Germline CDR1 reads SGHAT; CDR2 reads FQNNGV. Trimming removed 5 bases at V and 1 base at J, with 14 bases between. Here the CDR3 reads CASSRVAEGNYGYTF. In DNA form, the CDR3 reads TGTGCCAGCAGCCGCGTGGCTGAGGGTAACTATGGCTACACCTTC.

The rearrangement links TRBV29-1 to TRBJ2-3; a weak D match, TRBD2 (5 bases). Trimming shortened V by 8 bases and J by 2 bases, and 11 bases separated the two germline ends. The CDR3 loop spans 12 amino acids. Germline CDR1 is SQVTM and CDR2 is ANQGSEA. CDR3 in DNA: TGCAGCCAATCCGGGGTCACAGATACGCAGTATTTT. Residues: CSQSGVTDTQYF.

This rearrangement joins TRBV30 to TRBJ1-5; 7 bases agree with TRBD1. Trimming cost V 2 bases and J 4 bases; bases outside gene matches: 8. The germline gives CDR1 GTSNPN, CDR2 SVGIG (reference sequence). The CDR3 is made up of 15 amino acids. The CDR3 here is CAWSPLQGSNQPQHF. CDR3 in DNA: TGTGCCTGGAGTCCACTACAGGGGTCGAATCAGCCCCAGCATTTT.

This CDR3 reads CASSSPMTENTEAFF. CDR3 coding DNA: TGTGCCAGCAGCTCACCCATGACAGAGAACACTGAAGCTTTCTTT. The chain combines TRBV13 with TRBJ1-1; D is possibly TRBD1 (5 bases). The CDR3 has 15 amino acids. Germline loops: CDR1 PRHDT, CDR2 FYEKMQ (reference sequence). V dropped 4 bases and J dropped 1 base, with 13 bases sitting between them.

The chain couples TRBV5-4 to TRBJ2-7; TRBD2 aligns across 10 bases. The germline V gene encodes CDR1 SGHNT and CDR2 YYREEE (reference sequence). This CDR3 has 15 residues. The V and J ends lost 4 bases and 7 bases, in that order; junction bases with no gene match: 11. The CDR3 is CASSVAGGLYVEQYF. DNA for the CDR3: TGTGCCAGCAGCGTAGCGGGGGGCCTCTATGTTGAGCAGTACTTC.

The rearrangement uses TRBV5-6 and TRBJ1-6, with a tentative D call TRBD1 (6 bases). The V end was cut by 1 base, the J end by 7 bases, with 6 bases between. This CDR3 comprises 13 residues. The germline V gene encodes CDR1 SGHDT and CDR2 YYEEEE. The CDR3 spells CASSLTGNSPLHF. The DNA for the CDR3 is TGTGCCAGCAGCTTGACAGGGAATTCACCCCTCCACTTT.

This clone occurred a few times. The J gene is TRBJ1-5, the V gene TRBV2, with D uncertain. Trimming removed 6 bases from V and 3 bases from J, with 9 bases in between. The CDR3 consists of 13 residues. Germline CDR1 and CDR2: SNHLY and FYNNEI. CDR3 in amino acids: CASRRSFNQPQHF. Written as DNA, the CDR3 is TGTGCCAGCAGACGGTCGTTCAATCAGCCCCAGCATTTT. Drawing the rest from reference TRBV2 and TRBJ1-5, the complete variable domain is EPEVTQTPSHQVTQMGQEVILRCVPISNHLYFYWYRQILGQKVEFLVSFYNNEISEKSEIFDDQFSVERPDGSNFTLKIRSTKLEDSAMYFCASRRSFNQPQHFGDGTRLSIL.

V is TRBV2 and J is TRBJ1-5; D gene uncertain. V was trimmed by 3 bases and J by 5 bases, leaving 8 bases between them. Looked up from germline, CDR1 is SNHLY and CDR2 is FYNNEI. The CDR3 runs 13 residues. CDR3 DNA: TGTGCCAGCAGTGAGGCCGCCGATCAGCCCCAGCATTTT. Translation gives CASSEAADQPQHF.

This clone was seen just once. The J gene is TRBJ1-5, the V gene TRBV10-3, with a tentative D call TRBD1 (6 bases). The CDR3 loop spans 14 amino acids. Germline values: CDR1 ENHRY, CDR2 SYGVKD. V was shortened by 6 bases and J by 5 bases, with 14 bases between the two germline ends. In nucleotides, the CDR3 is TGTGCCATCAGCACCGAGGACAGAGATCAGCCCCAGCATTTT. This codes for CAISTEDRDQPQHF.

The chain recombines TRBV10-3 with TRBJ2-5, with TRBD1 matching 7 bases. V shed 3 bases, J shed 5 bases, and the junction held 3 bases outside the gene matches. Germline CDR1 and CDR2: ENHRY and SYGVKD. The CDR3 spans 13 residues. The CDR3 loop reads CAISDLGGETQYF. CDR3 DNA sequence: TGTGCCATCAGTGATCTAGGGGGCGAGACCCAGTACTTC.

CDR3 sequence (DNA): TGCGCCAGCAGCTCGCTAGCGGGAGGACTGGCAGATACGCAGTATTTT. This encodes CASSSLAGGLADTQYF. V and J are TRBV5-1 and TRBJ2-3, with 11 bases matching TRBD2. There are 16 residues in the CDR3. Looked up from germline, CDR1 is SGHRS and CDR2 is YFSETQ. V trimming: 3 bases; J trimming: 4 bases; junction bases outside the gene matches: 7.

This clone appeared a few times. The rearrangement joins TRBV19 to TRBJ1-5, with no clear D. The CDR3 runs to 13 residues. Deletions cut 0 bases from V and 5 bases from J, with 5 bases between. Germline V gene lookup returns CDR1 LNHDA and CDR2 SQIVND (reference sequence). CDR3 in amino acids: CASSIDPYQPQHF. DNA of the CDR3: TGTGCCAGTAGTATAGATCCATATCAGCCCCAGCATTTT.

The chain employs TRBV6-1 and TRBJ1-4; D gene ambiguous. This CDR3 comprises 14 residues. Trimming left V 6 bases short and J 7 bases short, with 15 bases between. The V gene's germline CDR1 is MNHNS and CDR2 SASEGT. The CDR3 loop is CASSGNDSGEKLFF. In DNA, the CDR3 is TGTGCCAGCAGCGGTAACGATTCGGGTGAAAAACTGTTTTTT.

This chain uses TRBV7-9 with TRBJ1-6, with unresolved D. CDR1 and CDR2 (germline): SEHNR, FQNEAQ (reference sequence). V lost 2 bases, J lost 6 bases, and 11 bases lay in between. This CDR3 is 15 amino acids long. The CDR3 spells CASSLTVLGNSPLHF. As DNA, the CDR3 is TGTGCCAGCAGCTTAACAGTGCTGGGTAATTCACCCCTCCACTTT.

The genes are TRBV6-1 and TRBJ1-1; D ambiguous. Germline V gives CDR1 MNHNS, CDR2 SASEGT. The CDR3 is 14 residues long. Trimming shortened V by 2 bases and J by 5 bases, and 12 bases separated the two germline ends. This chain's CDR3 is CASSEMSEKTEAFF. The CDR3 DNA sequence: TGTGCCAGCAGTGAAATGAGTGAGAAGACTGAAGCTTTCTTT.

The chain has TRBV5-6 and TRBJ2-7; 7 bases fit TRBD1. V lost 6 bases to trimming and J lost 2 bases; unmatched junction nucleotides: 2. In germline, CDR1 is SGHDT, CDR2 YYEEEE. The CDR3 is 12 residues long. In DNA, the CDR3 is TGTGCCAGCACACAGGGGACCTACGAGCAGTACTTC. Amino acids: CASTQGTYEQYF.

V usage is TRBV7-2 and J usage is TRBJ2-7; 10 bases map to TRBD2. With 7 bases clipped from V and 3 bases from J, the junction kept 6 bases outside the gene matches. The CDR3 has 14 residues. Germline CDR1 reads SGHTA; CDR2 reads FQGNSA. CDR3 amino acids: CASTTSGTSYEQYF. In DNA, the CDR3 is TGTGCCAGCACAACTAGCGGGACCAGCTACGAGCAGTACTTC.

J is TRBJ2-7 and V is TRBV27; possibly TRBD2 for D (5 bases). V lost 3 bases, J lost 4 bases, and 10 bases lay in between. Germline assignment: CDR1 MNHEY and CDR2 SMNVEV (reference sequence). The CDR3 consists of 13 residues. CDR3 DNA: TGTGCCAGCAGTTTGAGGGTTGCGTACGAGCAGTACTTC. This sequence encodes CASSLRVAYEQYF.